Here is one T cell receptor beta chain with its context. This specimen belongs to a study of CD8 T cells in Susac syndrome. RNA was extracted with the RNeasy kit, and a quantity of 0.5 to 1 ug was reverse transcribed using random hexamers. In TCRdb, the immunoSEQ multiplex PCR reads were re-called with MiXCR into one record per CDR3 protein. The sample holds over 140,000 distinct CDR3 sequences; roughly 94% are singletons and the top ten take more than 0.11%. This CDR3 spans 13 amino acids. V was pared by 1 base and J by 8 bases, with 12 bases between. The V gene's germline CDR1 is DFQATT and CDR2 SNEGSKA (reference sequence). The patients with Susac syndrome were individuals who fulfilled the recently defined diagnostic criteria for disease that was either definite or probable. TEMRA cells were FACS-enriched, and CD8+ and CD4+ T cells were isolated negatively.

Sequencing was done on a sample of CD4+ T cells from PBMCs. The TCR was taken from a human donor with Susac syndrome. The V and J genes are TRBV20-1 and TRBJ2-4, with D possibly matching TRBD2 (6 bases). The CDR3 sequence is CSARVGGLDIQYF. The CDR3 nucleotides are TGCAGTGCTAGAGTCGGAGGGCTGGACATTCAGTACTTC.